These T cell receptor beta chains were read from a single sample in a study of blood T cell repertoires in COVID-19. Repertoires were generated with immunoSEQ multiplex PCR, while TCRdb's copy carries only in-frame clones and drops some. The sample lists 140,000 to 150,000 clones, 85% occurring once. Sequenced: PBMCs or T cells enriched from blood (not recorded which). The receptor source for this set is a middle-aged woman who had recovered from COVID-19. The conserved cysteine and the conserved F or W are not part of the CDR3 here. Fields, in order: V gene, J gene, CDR3 protein.

>TRBV5-4|TRBJ1-2
ASSLGGQELYGYT
>TRBV6-5|TRBJ1-5
ASESRDQPQH
>TRBV3-1/TRBV3-2|TRBJ1-4
ASSQDPQVHKKLF
>TRBV6-1|TRBJ2-1
ASSEFSGVAYNEQF
>TRBV12-3/TRBV12-4|TRBJ2-3
ASSPGSDTQY
>TRBV27|TRBJ2-1
ATQFLAGGDNEQF
>TRBV2|TRBJ2-1
ASSGQDSYNEQF
>TRBV6-6|TRBJ1-3
ASTYSRGRGNTIY
>TRBV11-3|TRBJ2-1
ASSLSGGNEQF
>TRBV25-1|TRBJ2-5
ASSSLEGGETQY
>TRBV9|TRBJ2-3
ASSVGASGTTDTQY
>TRBV16|TRBJ2-7
ASSQIGGTADDEQY
>TRBV9|TRBJ1-2
ASSVGGQGAVGYT
>TRBV7-9|TRBJ2-7
ASSFLGTGQTDYEQY
>TRBV27|TRBJ2-5
ASSPIRIDRQETQY
>TRBV27|TRBJ2-2
ASSITGPGTGELF
>TRBV11-2|TRBJ2-1
ASSLGSGTSGYNEQF
>TRBV19|TRBJ1-3
ASSIDRRASGNTIY
>TRBV5-1|TRBJ1-2
ASHDATDRGDGYT
>TRBV7-3|TRBJ1-1
ASSSFVRGVGTEAF
>TRBV3-1/TRBV3-2|TRBJ1-5
ASSQGVQGGQPQH
>TRBV10-3|TRBJ2-1
AISEGDRGLNEQF
>TRBV9|TRBJ1-2
ASSVGDRGREGYT
>TRBV2|TRBJ1-2
ASSGTGEGGYT
>TRBV12-5|TRBJ2-7
ASGPQFYEQY
>TRBV5-5|TRBJ1-5
ASSREIGVKEPQH
>TRBV18|TRBJ1-1
ASSPPGTGPSGTEAF